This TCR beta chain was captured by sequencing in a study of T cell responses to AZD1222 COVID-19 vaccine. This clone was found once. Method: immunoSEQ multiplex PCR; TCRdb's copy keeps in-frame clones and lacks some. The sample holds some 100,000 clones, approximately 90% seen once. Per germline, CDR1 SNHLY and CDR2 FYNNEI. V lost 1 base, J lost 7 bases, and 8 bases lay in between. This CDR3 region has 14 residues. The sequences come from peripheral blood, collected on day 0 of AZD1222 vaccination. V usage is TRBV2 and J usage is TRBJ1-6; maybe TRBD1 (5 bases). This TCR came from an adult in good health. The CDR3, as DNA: TGTGCCAGCAGTGAAGTGGGGGACAATTCACCCCTCCACTTT. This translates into CASSEVGDNSPLHF.